A selection of T cell receptor beta chains follows, all from one sample in a study of T cell responses to AZD1222 COVID-19 vaccine. Assay used: immunoSEQ multiplex PCR; TCRdb lists only in-frame clones, some missing. The sample lists about 140,000 clones; about 94% were seen once. Sequencing used peripheral blood, obtained on day 0 of AZD1222 vaccination. These TCRs come from an adult in good health. CDR3s include the opening cysteine and the closing phenylalanine or tryptophan. The D gene is left open where the match is weak. Clone size, where shown, is once, few, many, or a class for clones that have expanded.

d_call,j_call,clone_size,v_call,cdr3_aa,cdr3_nt
-,TRBJ2-2,once,TRBV7-6,CASSSQRGSRPGTGELFF,TGTGCCAGCAGCTCACAAAGGGGTAGCCGCCCGGGGACCGGGGAGCTGTTTTTT
-,TRBJ2-6,-,TRBV7-2,CASSPYAGLSGANVLTF,TGTGCCAGCAGCCCCTACGCTGGGCTCTCTGGGGCCAACGTCCTGACTTTC
-,TRBJ1-2,-,TRBV7-8,CASSPTAGAGYTF,TGTGCCAGCAGCCCGACCGCGGGGGCTGGCTACACCTTC
TRBD2,TRBJ2-1,-,TRBV15,CATDGRGSYNEQFF,TGTGCCACCGACGGGAGGGGGTCCTACAATGAGCAGTTCTTC
-,TRBJ2-5,-,TRBV6-1,CASSEEIAAQETQYF,TGTGCCAGCAGTGAAGAGATAGCGGCCCAAGAGACCCAGTACTTC
TRBD2,TRBJ2-2,-,TRBV24-1,CATSDPVGGHTGELFF,TGTGCCACCAGTGACCCCGTGGGAGGGCACACCGGGGAGCTGTTTTTT
TRBD1,TRBJ2-7,-,TRBV5-4,CASSLGTGDPYEQYF,TGTGCCAGCAGCTTGGGGACAGGGGACCCCTACGAGCAGTACTTC
TRBD2,TRBJ2-1,-,TRBV19,CASSILAGLAGVLNEQFF,TGTGCCAGTAGTATCCTCGCGGGACTAGCGGGAGTTCTGAATGAGCAGTTCTTC
-,TRBJ2-7,-,TRBV15,CATSRVRESFYEQYF,TGTGCCACCAGCAGAGTACGTGAGTCCTTCTACGAGCAGTACTTC
TRBD2,TRBJ2-3,-,TRBV27,CASSPWTSGVSTDTQYF,TGTGCCAGCAGTCCATGGACTAGCGGGGTTAGCACAGATACGCAGTATTTT
TRBD2,TRBJ2-5,-,TRBV3-1/TRBV3-2,CASSRMAGGDQETQYF,TGTGCCAGCAGCCGGATGGCGGGAGGGGACCAAGAGACCCAGTACTTC
TRBD2,TRBJ2-3,-,TRBV5-1,CASSPLAGRADTQYF,TGCGCCAGCAGCCCTCTAGCGGGTAGGGCAGATACGCAGTATTTT
-,TRBJ2-3,-,TRBV25-1,CASSTGTPQRTDTQYF,TGTGCCAGCAGTACCGGGACACCTCAGCGGACAGATACGCAGTATTTT
-,TRBJ2-2,once,TRBV11-2,CASSITASPTGELFF,TGTGCCAGCAGCATAACGGCGTCTCCGACCGGGGAGCTGTTTTTT
TRBD1,TRBJ1-1,once,TRBV29-1,CSVVTGTGNTEAFF,TGCAGCGTTGTCACCGGGACAGGGAACACTGAAGCTTTCTTT
-,TRBJ2-1,-,TRBV18,CASSQAGTANEQFF,TGTGCCAGCTCACAGGCCGGGACTGCCAATGAGCAGTTCTTC
TRBD1,TRBJ1-5,-,TRBV30,CAWSTGLSNQPQHF,TGTGCCTGGTCGACAGGGTTGAGCAATCAGCCCCAGCATTTT
-,TRBJ1-3,-,TRBV6-5,CASSSPVTGSGNTIYF,TGTGCCAGCAGTTCGCCCGTGACAGGTTCTGGAAACACCATATATTTT
TRBD1,TRBJ1-5,-,TRBV6-5,CASSYQGGRGTQPQHF,TGTGCCAGCAGCTACCAGGGGGGAAGGGGGACCCAGCCCCAGCATTTT
-,TRBJ1-5,-,TRBV25-1,CASSEYISNQPQHF,TGTGCCAGCAGTGAATATATTTCCAATCAGCCCCAGCATTTT
TRBD2,TRBJ2-7,once,TRBV3-1/TRBV3-2,CASSQGLAGTYEQYF,TGTGCCAGCAGCCAAGGACTAGCGGGGACCTACGAGCAGTACTTC
-,TRBJ1-2,-,TRBV15,CATSRVAGRDGYTF,TGTGCCACCAGCAGAGTGGCAGGGAGGGATGGCTACACCTTC
TRBD2,TRBJ2-1,-,TRBV5-4,CASSLAGLAVNNEQFF,TGTGCCAGCAGCTTGGCCGGGCTAGCGGTCAACAATGAGCAGTTCTTC
-,TRBJ2-2,-,TRBV4-3,CASSSEGRQNTGELFF,TGCGCCAGCAGCTCAGAGGGCCGCCAGAACACCGGGGAGCTGTTTTTT
TRBD2,TRBJ2-1,-,TRBV4-1,CASSQIPAGAYNEQFF,TGCGCCAGCAGCCAGATTCCAGCGGGAGCTTACAATGAGCAGTTCTTC
TRBD2,TRBJ2-1,-,TRBV7-2,CASSLVSGTSYNEQFF,TGTGCCAGCAGCTTAGTCAGCGGGACCTCCTACAATGAGCAGTTCTTC
TRBD2,TRBJ2-3,-,TRBV19,CASSLADSTDTQYF,TGTGCCAGTAGTCTAGCGGATAGCACAGATACGCAGTATTTT
TRBD2,TRBJ2-1,-,TRBV5-1,CASSLGASGKRSEQFF,TGCGCCAGCAGCTTGGGGGCTAGCGGCAAGAGGAGTGAGCAGTTCTTC
TRBD1,TRBJ1-4,-,TRBV5-4,CASSRDRATNEKLFF,TGTGCCAGCAGCCGTGACAGGGCGACTAATGAAAAACTGTTTTTT
-,TRBJ2-1,-,TRBV13,CASSFGQSEQFF,TGTGCCAGCAGCTTCGGTCAGTCTGAGCAGTTCTTC
TRBD2,TRBJ2-7,-,TRBV6-2/TRBV6-3,CASSFPDQGLARSSYEQYF,TGTGCCAGCAGTTTTCCCGACCAAGGACTAGCCCGCAGCTCCTACGAGCAGTACTTC
TRBD2,TRBJ2-4,-,TRBV27,CASRKLAGVTNIQYF,TGTGCCAGCAGAAAACTAGCGGGAGTTACAAACATTCAGTACTTC
-,TRBJ2-5,-,TRBV25-1,CASSWGSQETQYF,TGTGCCAGCAGTTGGGGCAGTCAAGAGACCCAGTACTTC
TRBD2,TRBJ2-3,-,TRBV5-1,CASSSLSGRAGQSAQYF,TGCGCCAGCAGCTCACTTAGCGGGAGGGCCGGTCAGAGTGCGCAGTATTTT
TRBD2,TRBJ2-1,-,TRBV5-4,CASSFLAGVGNEQFF,TGTGCCAGCAGCTTCTTAGCGGGAGTTGGTAATGAGCAGTTCTTC